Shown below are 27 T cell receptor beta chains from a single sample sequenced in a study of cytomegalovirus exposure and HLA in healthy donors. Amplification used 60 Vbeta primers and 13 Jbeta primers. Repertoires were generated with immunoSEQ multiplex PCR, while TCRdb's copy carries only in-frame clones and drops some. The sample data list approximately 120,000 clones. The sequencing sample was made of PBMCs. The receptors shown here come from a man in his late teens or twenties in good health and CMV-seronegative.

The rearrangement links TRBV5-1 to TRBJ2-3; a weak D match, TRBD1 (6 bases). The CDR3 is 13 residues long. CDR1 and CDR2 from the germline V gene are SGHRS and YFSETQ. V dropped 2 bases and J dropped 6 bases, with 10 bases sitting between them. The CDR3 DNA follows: TGCGCCAGCAGCTTCCAACAGGGTGATACGCAGTATTTT. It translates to CASSFQQGDTQYF.

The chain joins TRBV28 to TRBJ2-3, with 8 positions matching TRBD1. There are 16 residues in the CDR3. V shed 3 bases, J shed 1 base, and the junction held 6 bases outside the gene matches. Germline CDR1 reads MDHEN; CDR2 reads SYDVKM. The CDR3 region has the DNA TGTGCCAGCAGTTTGGGCAGGGGGCGACGCACAGATACGCAGTATTTT. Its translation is CASSLGRGRRTDTQYF.

CDR3 coding DNA: TGCGCCAGCAGCTTGGAGCCGGTCGACGAGCAGTACTTC. Translation gives CASSLEPVDEQYF. The rearrangement uses TRBV5-1 and TRBJ2-7; D is unclear. The CDR3 extends over 13 amino acids. Trimming took 0 bases from V and 5 from J, leaving 9 bases between them. Germline V lookup: CDR1 SGHRS, CDR2 YFSETQ.

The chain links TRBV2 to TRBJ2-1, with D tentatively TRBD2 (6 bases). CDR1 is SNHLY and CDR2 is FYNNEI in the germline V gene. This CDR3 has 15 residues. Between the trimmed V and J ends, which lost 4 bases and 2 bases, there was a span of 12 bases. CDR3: CASSVPWGAYNEQFF. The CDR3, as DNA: TGTGCCAGCAGTGTGCCGTGGGGGGCCTACAATGAGCAGTTCTTC.

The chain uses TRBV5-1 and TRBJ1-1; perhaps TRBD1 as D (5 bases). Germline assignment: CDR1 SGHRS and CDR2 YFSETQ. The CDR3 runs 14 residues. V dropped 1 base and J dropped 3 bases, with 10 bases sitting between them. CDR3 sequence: CASSLPRADTEAFF. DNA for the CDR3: TGCGCCAGCAGCTTGCCCAGGGCGGACACTGAAGCTTTCTTT.

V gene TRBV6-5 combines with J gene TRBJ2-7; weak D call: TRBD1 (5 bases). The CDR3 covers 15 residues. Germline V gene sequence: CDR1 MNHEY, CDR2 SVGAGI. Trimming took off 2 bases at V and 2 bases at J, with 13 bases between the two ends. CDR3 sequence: CASSYQQASAYEQYF. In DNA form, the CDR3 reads TGTGCCAGCAGTTACCAACAGGCGTCCGCCTACGAGCAGTACTTC.

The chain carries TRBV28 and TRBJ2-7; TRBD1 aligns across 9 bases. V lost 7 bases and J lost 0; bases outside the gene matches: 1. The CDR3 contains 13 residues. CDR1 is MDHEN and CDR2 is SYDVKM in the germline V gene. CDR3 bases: TGTGCCAGCATGACAGGGGGCTCCTACGAGCAGTACTTC. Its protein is CASMTGGSYEQYF.

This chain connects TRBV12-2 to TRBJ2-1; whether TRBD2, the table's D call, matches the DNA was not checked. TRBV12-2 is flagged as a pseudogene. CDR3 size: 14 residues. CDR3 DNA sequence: TGTGCAAGTCGCTTAGCCCTAGCGGGCTATGAGCAGTTCTTC. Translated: CASRLALAGYEQFF.

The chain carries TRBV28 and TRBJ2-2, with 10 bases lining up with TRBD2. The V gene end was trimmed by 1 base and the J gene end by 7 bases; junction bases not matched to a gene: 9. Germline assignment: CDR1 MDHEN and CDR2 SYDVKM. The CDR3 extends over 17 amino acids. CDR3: CASSLFIGTSALGELFF. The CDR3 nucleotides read TGTGCCAGCAGTTTATTTATCGGGACTAGCGCCCTCGGGGAGCTGTTTTTT.

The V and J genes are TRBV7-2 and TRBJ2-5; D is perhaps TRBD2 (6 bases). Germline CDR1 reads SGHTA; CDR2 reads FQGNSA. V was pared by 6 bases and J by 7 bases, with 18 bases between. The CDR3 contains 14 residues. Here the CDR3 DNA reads TGTGCCAGCAGGGATGGCGGGACCTCTGGGACCCAGTACTTC. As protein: CASRDGGTSGTQYF.

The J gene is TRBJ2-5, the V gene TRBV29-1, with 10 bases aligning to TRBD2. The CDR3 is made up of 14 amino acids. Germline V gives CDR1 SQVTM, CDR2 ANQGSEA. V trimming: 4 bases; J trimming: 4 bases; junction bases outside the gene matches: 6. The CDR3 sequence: CSVGASGRRETQYF. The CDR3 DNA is TGCAGCGTTGGGGCTAGCGGGAGACGAGAGACCCAGTACTTC.

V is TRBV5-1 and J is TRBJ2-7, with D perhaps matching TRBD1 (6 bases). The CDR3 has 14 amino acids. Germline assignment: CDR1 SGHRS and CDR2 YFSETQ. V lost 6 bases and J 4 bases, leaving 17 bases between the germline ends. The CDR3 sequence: CASTAGVRGYEQYF. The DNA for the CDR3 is TGCGCCAGCACCGCAGGGGTAAGAGGATACGAGCAGTACTTC.

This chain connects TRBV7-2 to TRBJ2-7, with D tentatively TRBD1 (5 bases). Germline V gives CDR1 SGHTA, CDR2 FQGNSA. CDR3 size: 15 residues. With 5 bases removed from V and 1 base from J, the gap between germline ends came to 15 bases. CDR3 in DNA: TGTGCCAGCAGCCTGAGGACACAACCTTCCTACGAGCAGTACTTC. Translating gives CASSLRTQPSYEQYF.

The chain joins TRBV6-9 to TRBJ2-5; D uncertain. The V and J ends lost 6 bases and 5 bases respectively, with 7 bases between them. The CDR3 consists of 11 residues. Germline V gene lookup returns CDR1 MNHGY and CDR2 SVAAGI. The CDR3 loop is CASSPGETQYF. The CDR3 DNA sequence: TGTGCCAGCAGCCCCGGGGAGACCCAGTACTTC.

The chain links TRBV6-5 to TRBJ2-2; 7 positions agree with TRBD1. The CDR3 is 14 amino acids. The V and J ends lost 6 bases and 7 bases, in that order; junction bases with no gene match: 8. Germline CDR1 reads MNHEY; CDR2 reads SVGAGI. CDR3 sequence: CASSSQGMFGELFF. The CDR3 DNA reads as TGTGCCAGCAGCTCACAGGGGATGTTCGGGGAGCTGTTTTTT.

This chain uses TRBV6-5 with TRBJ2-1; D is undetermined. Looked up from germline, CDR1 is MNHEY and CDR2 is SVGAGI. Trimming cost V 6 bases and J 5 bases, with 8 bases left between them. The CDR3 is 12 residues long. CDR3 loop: CASRTLDNEQFF. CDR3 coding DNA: TGTGCCAGCAGAACGCTAGACAATGAGCAGTTCTTC.

CDR3 bases: TGTGCCAGTAAATACAGCAGAATGAACACTGAAGCTTTCTTT. Amino acids: CASKYSRMNTEAFF. V and J are TRBV19 and TRBJ1-1; D remains ambiguous. CDR3 length: 14 residues. V lost 7 bases and J lost 0, with 12 bases in between. Germline CDR1 reads LNHDA; CDR2 reads SQIVND (reference sequence).

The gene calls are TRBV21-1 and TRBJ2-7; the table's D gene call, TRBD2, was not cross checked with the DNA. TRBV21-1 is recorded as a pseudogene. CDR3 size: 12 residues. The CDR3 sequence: CASSKEGEEQYF. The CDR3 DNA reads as TGTGCCAGCAGCAAAGAGGGAGAAGAGCAGTACTTC.

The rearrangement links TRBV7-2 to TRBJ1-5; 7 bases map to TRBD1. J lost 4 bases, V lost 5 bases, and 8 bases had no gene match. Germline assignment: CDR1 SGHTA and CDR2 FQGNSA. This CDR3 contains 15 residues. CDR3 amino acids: CASSPTGTANQPQHF. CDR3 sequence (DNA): TGTGCCAGCAGCCCGACCGGGACAGCAAATCAGCCCCAGCATTTT. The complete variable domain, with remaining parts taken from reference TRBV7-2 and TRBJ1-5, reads GAGVSQSPSNKVTEKGKDVELRCDPISGHTALYWYRQSLGQGLEFLIYFQGNSAPDKSGLPSDRFSAERTGGSVSTLTIQRTQQEDSAVYLCASSPTGTANQPQHFGDGTRLSIL.

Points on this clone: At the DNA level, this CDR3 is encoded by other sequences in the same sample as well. The CDR3 sequence is CASSLDSGGGTEAFF. In DNA, the CDR3 is TGTGCCAGCAGCTTAGACTCCGGGGGAGGCACTGAAGCTTTCTTT. The V and J genes are TRBV7-9 and TRBJ1-1, with D perhaps TRBD1 (5 bases). Germline CDR1 SEHNR, CDR2 FQNEAQ (reference sequence). Trimming left V 1 base short and J 4 bases short, with 13 bases between. The CDR3 length is 15 residues.

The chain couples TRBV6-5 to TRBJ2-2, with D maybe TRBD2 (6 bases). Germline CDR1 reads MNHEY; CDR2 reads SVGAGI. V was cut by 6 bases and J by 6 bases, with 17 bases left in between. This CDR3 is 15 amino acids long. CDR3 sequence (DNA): TGTGCCAGCAGAAAAGGCGGGATCGTCGCCGGGGAGCTGTTTTTT. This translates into CASRKGGIVAGELFF.

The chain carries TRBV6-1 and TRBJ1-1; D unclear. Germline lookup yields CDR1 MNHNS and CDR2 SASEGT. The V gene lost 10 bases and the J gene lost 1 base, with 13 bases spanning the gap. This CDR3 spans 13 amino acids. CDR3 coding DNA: TGTGCCACCATAGAGGAGGGGAACACTGAAGCTTTCTTT. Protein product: CATIEEGNTEAFF.

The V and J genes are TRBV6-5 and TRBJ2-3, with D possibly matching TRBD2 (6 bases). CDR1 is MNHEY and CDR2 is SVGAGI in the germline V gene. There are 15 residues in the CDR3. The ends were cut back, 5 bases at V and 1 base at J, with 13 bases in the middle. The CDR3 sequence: CASSVLSGRTDTQYF. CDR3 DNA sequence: TGTGCCAGCAGTGTGCTTAGCGGACGCACAGATACGCAGTATTTT.

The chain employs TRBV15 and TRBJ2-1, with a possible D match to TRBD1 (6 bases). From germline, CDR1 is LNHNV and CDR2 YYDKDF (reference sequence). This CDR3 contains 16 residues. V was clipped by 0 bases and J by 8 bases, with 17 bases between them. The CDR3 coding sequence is TGTGCCACCAGCAGAGATCAGGGGCCCACCACGGATGAGCAGTTCTTC. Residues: CATSRDQGPTTDEQFF. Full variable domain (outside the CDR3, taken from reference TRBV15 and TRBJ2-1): DAMVIQNPRYQVTQFGKPVTLSCSQTLNHNVMYWYQQKSSQAPKLLFHYYDKDFNNEADTPDNFQSRRPNTSFCFLDIRSPGLGDTAMYLCATSRDQGPTTDEQFFGPGTRLTVL.

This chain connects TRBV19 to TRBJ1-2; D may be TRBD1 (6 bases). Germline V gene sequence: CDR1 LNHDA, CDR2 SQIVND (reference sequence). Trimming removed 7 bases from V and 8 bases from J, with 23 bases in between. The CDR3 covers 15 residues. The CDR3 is CASTLHVGGPGGYTF. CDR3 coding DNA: TGTGCCAGTACTCTCCACGTAGGGGGTCCCGGGGGCTACACCTTC.

The CDR3 sequence: CASSPGQTNTEAFF. The CDR3 nucleotides read TGTGCCAGCTCACCGGGACAGACAAACACTGAAGCTTTCTTT. The chain uses TRBV18 and TRBJ1-1; 7 bases align to TRBD1. Germline V gene sequence: CDR1 KGHSH, CDR2 LQKENI. After removal of 3 bases from V and 2 bases from J, the junction contained 3 bases not matched to a gene. The CDR3 sequence is 14 residues long. Filled out from reference TRBV18 and TRBJ1-1, the complete variable domain reads NAGVMQNPRHLVRRRGQEARLRCSPMKGHSHVYWYRQLPEEGLKFMVYLQKENIIDESGMPKERFSAEFPKEGPSILRIQQVVRGDSAAYFCASSPGQTNTEAFFGQGTRLTVV.

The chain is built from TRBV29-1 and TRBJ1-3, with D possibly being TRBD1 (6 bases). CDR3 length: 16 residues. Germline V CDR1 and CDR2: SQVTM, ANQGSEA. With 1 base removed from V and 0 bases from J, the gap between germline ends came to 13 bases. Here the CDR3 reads CSVEGRRQDSGNTIYF. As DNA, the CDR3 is TGCAGCGTTGAAGGACGGAGACAGGACTCTGGAAACACCATATATTTT.